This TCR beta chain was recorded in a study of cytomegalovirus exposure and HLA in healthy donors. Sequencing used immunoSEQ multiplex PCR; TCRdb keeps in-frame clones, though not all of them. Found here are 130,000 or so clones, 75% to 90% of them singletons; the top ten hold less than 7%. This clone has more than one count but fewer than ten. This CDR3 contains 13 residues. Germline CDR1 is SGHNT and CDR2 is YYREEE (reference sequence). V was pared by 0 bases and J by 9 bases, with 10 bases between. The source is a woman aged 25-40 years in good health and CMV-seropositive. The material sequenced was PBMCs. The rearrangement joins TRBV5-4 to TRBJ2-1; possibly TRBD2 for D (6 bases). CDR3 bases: TGTGCCAGCAGCTTGGACGGGACTGGTGAGCAGTTCTTC. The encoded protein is CASSLDGTGEQFF.